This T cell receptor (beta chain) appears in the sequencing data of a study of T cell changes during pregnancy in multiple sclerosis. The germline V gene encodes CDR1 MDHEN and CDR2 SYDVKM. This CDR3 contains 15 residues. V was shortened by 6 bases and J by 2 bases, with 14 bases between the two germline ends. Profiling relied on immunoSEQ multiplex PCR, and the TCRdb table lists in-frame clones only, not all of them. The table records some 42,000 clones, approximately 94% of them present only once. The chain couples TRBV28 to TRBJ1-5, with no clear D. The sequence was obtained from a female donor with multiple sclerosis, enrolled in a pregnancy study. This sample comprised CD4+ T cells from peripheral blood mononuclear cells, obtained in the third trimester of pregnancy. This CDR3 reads CASRASGMGNQPQHF. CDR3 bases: TGTGCCAGCAGGGCCTCGGGTATGGGCAATCAGCCCCAGCATTTT.